Here is one TCR beta chain with its context. The antigen is unknown. Second doses that came at about 4 or about 12 weeks were put together. The entry originates in a study of T cell responses to AZD1222 COVID-19 vaccine. Germline V CDR1 and CDR2: SEHNR, FQNEAQ (reference sequence). The CDR3 sequence is 13 residues long. The germline V and J ends were trimmed by 2 bases and 2 bases, with 1 base remaining between them. Assay: immunoSEQ multiplex PCR; the TCRdb copy retains only in-frame clones and omits some. The table records some 130,000 clones, approximately 92% of them present only once. Regarding the study as a whole: The donor cohort was predominantly white British with a female majority, and clonal diversity may have been underestimated. Unmutated variant regions reportedly attract nearly half of all spike-specific TCRs. Dominant at 160-218 and 743-854, vaccine-associated CD4 TCRs also spanned spike.

This rearrangement joins TRBV7-9 to TRBJ2-6; D is unresolved. The receptor comes from an adult who received the AZD1222 COVID-19 vaccine. Sample: peripheral blood, taken 28 days after the second AZD1222 dose. The CDR3 DNA follows: TGTGCCAGCAGCTTAACTGGGGCCAACGTCCTGACTTTC. As protein: CASSLTGANVLTF.